This T cell receptor (beta chain) was documented in a study of blood T cell repertoires in COVID-19. The repertoire was sequenced with immunoSEQ multiplex PCR; TCRdb's copy has only in-frame clones and lacks some. Of roughly 190,000 clones in the sample, 65% to 90% were seen once. Looked up from germline, CDR1 is SEHNR and CDR2 is FQNEAQ (reference sequence). This CDR3 spans 14 amino acids. V dropped 1 base and J dropped 6; count of bases not matched to a gene: 4. The chain links TRBV7-9 to TRBJ1-2; the match to TRBD1 covers 8 bases. The source is a man aged 35-49 years who had recovered from COVID-19. The sequenced sample consisted of PBMCs or T cells enriched from blood (not recorded which). The CDR3, as DNA: TGTGCCAGCAGCTTAGGGACAGGGAGGCATGGCTACACCTTC. Protein sequence: CASSLGTGRHGYTF. The full variable domain, with the rest looked up from reference TRBV7-9 and TRBJ1-2, is DTGVSQNPRHKITKRGQNVTFRCDPISEHNRLYWYRQTLGQGPEFLTYFQNEAQLEKSRLLSDRFSAERPKGSFSTLEIQRTEQGDSAMYLCASSLGTGRHGYTFGSGTRLTVV.